This paragraph covers one TCR beta chain sequence. This record belongs to a study of T cell responses to AZD1222 COVID-19 vaccine. Sequencing was performed with immunoSEQ multiplex PCR; in TCRdb, only in-frame clones are kept and a portion is missing. The sample has about 160,000 clones, 88% seen once. Unmatched junction bases numbered 5, after V lost 7 bases and J lost 5 bases. This CDR3 contains 13 residues. J is TRBJ1-1 and V is TRBV12-3 or TRBV12-4, with 9 positions matching TRBD1. The clonotype was recovered from an adult in good health. The sample consisted of peripheral blood, taken on day 0 of AZD1222 vaccination. CDR3 bases: TGTGCCAGCACCCTACAGGGGGCGACTGAAGCTTTCTTT. It codes for CASTLQGATEAFF.